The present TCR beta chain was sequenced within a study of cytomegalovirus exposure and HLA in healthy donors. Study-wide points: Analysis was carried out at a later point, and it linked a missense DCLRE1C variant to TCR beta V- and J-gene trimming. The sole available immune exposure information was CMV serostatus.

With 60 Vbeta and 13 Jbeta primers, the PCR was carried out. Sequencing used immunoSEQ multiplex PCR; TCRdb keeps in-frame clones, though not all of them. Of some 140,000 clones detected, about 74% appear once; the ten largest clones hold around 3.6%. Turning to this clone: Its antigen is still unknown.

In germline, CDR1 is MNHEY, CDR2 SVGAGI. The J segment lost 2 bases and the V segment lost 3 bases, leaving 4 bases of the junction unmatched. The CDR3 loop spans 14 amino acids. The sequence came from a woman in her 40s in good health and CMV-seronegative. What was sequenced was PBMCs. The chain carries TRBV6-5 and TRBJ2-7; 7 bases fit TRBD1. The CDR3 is CASSYGTVTYEQYF. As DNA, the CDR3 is TGTGCCAGCAGTTATGGGACAGTTACCTACGAGCAGTACTTC.